Listed here is a single T cell receptor beta chain. Original data processing: Scientists estimated how many nucleated cells there were by amplifying reference gene primers. Libraries were prepared by immunoSEQ multiplex PCR; TCRdb keeps only in-frame clonotypes and omits some of them. That table supplies the V and J calls and clone size; D and trimming were determined from the DNA. The table has more than 20,000 clones, roughly 88% seen once. This CDR3 contains 14 residues. Trimming took 0 bases from V and 4 from J, leaving 7 bases between them. The V gene's germline CDR1 is KGHSH and CDR2 LQKENI. This specimen belongs to a study of blood T cell repertoires in COVID-19. Study details: Acute-phase and convalescent COVID-19 samples originated in the United States, Italy and Spain. Sample material is recorded as cDNA or gDNA derived from T cells, B-cell-depleted T cells, or PBMCs.

Specimen: peripheral blood. The genes are TRBV18 and TRBJ2-1, with D unclear. This receptor was identified in a human donor in a cohort sampled during active COVID-19. CDR3 bases: TGTGCCAGCTCACCACCATCCCGGTACAATGAGCAGTTCTTC. Protein: CASSPPSRYNEQFF. Using reference TRBV18 and TRBJ2-1 for the parts outside the CDR3, the full variable domain is NAGVMQNPRHLVRRRGQEARLRCSPMKGHSHVYWYRQLPEEGLKFMVYLQKENIIDESGMPKERFSAEFPKEGPSILRIQQVVRGDSAAYFCASSPPSRYNEQFFGPGTRLTVL.